Following are 13 T cell receptor beta chains from one sample sequenced in a study of blood T cells in healthy people across ages. Primers used in a second PCR of about 6 to 11 cycles were a sample-barcoded 5' primer and a J-beta primer mix. TCRdb independently ran MiXCR on the 5' RACE reads; one entry per CDR3 protein. The sample lists some 850,000 distinct CDR3 sequences; approximately 24% were seen once. The sample also formed part of further work on T cells of mothers and their children.

Sequencing input: blood. These receptors all stem from a boy aged 10-17 years in good health.

This clonotype was seen more than once but under ten times. This chain connects TRBV12-3 or TRBV12-4 to TRBJ1-3, with D hard to call. The CDR3 contains 14 residues. Trimming shortened V by 5 bases and J by 0 bases, and 8 bases separated the two germline ends. CDR3 amino acids: CASSPTTSGNTIYF. The CDR3 DNA reads TGTGCCAGCAGTCCAACTACCTCTGGAAACACCATATATTTT.

The chain employs TRBV29-1 and TRBJ1-2; TRBD1 might be the D (5 bases). The CDR3 loop spans 13 amino acids. Per germline, CDR1 SQVTM and CDR2 ANQGSEA. V lost 4 bases, J lost 8 bases, and 17 bases lay in between. The CDR3 coding sequence is TGCAGCGTTGGGGGCAGGCCCCTCTGGGGCTACACCTTC. It specifies CSVGGRPLWGYTF.

This clonotype was seen only a few times. The chain employs TRBV18 and TRBJ1-2; weak D call: TRBD1 (6 bases). This CDR3 spans 14 amino acids. Trimming left V 3 bases short and J 6 bases short, with 14 bases between. The germline V gene encodes CDR1 KGHSH and CDR2 LQKENI. The CDR3 here is CASSPQQGIDGYTF. As DNA, the CDR3 is TGTGCCAGCTCACCTCAACAGGGTATCGATGGCTACACCTTC.

The sample holds a few counts of this clonotype. The chain recombines TRBV7-2 with TRBJ2-5; a possible D gene is TRBD1 (6 bases). V was cut by 5 bases and J by 5 bases, with 15 bases left in between. The CDR3 spans 14 residues. The germline V gene has CDR1 SGHTA and CDR2 FQGNSA. For the CDR3, the DNA is TGTGCCAGCAGCCCATACAGGGTCAAGGAGACCCAGTACTTC. This translates into CASSPYRVKETQYF.

This clonotype was counted at least ten times. The chain employs TRBV28 and TRBJ1-1; D is unresolved. Trimming removed 3 bases from V and 0 bases from J, with 5 bases in between. Germline CDR1 MDHEN, CDR2 SYDVKM. This CDR3 region has 13 residues. In DNA, the CDR3 is TGTGCCAGCAGTTTTCGGTTGAACACTGAAGCTTTCTTT. It is translated as CASSFRLNTEAFF. Supplemented by reference TRBV28 and TRBJ1-1, the full variable domain reads DVKVTQSSRYLVKRTGEKVFLECVQDMDHENMFWYRQDPGLGLRLIYFSYDVKMKEKGDIPEGYSVSREKKERFSLILESASTNQTSMYLCASSFRLNTEAFFGQGTRLTVV.

The chain combines TRBV10-3 with TRBJ2-4, with D hard to call. Germline V CDR1 and CDR2: ENHRY, SYGVKD. V gave up 4 bases and J gave up 8 bases, with 12 bases separating them. CDR3 length equals 13 residues. The chain's CDR3 is CAISAATEDIQYF. The CDR3 DNA follows: TGTGCCATCAGTGCCGCTACAGAGGACATTCAGTACTTC.

This rearrangement joins TRBV30 to TRBJ1-2, with a tentative D call TRBD1 (5 bases). CDR1 and CDR2 from the germline V gene are GTSNPN and SVGIG (reference sequence). V lost 4 bases to trimming and J lost 0 bases, with 12 bases between them. The CDR3 extends over 14 amino acids. The CDR3 protein is CAWIRDVANYGYTF. The CDR3 DNA reads TGTGCCTGGATCCGGGACGTCGCTAACTATGGCTACACCTTC.

Many counts were recorded for this clonotype. The V call is TRBV7-9, the J call TRBJ1-3; 7 bases match TRBD1. Germline assignment: CDR1 SEHNR and CDR2 FQNEAQ (reference sequence). Trimming took 3 bases from V and 4 from J; bases not matched to a gene: 3. This CDR3 is built from 14 residues. CDR3 coding DNA: TGTGCCAGCAGCTTGGGACAGTCGGGAAACACCATATATTTT. It yields the protein CASSLGQSGNTIYF.

On this clonotype itself: One end of the junction varies from germline; a read error may be responsible. This chain connects TRBV29-1 to TRBJ2-5; perhaps TRBD1 as D (5 bases). CDR1 SQVTM and CDR2 ANQGSEA come from the germline V gene. This CDR3 has 14 amino acids. DNA for the CDR3: TGCAGCGCTGAACAGGAGACAAGAGAAAAGGCCCAGTACTTC. Residues: CSAEQETREKAQYF.

This clonotype was observed a few times. The chain joins TRBV12-3 or TRBV12-4 to TRBJ1-3; D remains ambiguous. V gave up 3 bases and J gave up 0 bases, with 9 bases separating them. This CDR3 is 15 amino acids long. The CDR3 sequence: CASSFPRHSGNTIYF. The CDR3 nucleotides are TGTGCCAGCAGTTTCCCGAGGCACTCTGGAAACACCATATATTTT.

This chain uses TRBV12-3 or TRBV12-4 with TRBJ2-1; D gene uncertain. This CDR3 comprises 12 residues. V lost 9 bases and J 7 bases, leaving 13 bases between the germline ends. The CDR3 DNA follows: TGTGCCAGTAACTTCGCAGGAAATGAGCAGTTCTTC. As protein: CASNFAGNEQFF.

This clonotype was counted only a few times. This chain uses TRBV20-1 with TRBJ2-5; D unresolved. V shed 1 base and J shed 1 base, with 4 bases lying between them. The CDR3 is made up of 12 amino acids. CDR1 and CDR2 (germline): DFQATT, SNEGSKA (reference sequence). CDR3 DNA sequence: TGCAGTGCTAGAGTCATCCAAGAGACCCAGTACTTC. It yields the protein CSARVIQETQYF.

This clonotype was seen a few times. V is TRBV9 and J is TRBJ1-6; possible D gene TRBD1, 5 bases. Trimming stripped 3 bases from V and 2 bases from J, with 9 bases between. CDR1 and CDR2 from the germline V gene are SGDLS and YYNGEE. The CDR3 is 15 amino acids. The CDR3: CASSERDAYNSPLHF. CDR3 DNA sequence: TGTGCCAGCAGCGAGAGGGACGCCTATAATTCACCCCTCCACTTT. Combining the CDR3 with reference TRBV9 and TRBJ1-6 gives the whole variable domain DSGVTQTPKHLITATGQRVTLRCSPRSGDLSVYWYQQSLDQGLQFLIQYYNGEERAKGNILERFSAQQFPDLHSELNLSSLELGDSALYFCASSERDAYNSPLHFGNGTRLTVT.